These 26 T cell receptor beta chains were sequenced from one sample in a study of blood T cell repertoires in COVID-19. TCRdb's table, derived via immunoSEQ multiplex PCR, lists solely in-frame clones and lacks some. This repertoire shows 300,000 to 350,000 clones, approximately 90% found once; its top ten account for under 5%. The sequencing sample was made of peripheral blood. The source of these receptors is a woman aged 55-70 years with COVID-19, enrolled during active disease.

This sequence joins TRBV13 and TRBJ2-3; TRBD1 aligns across 7 bases. Germline values: CDR1 PRHDT, CDR2 FYEKMQ (reference sequence). V trimming: 5 bases; J trimming: 4 bases; junction bases outside the gene matches: 12. This CDR3 is 16 amino acids long. The CDR3 loop reads CASSPRGNRGADTQYF. In DNA form, the CDR3 reads TGTGCCAGCAGCCCCCGGGGAAACAGGGGTGCAGATACGCAGTATTTT.

The CDR3 DNA is TGTGCCAGCAGCTTGGACAGTACCAATGAGCAGTTCTTC. It specifies CASSLDSTNEQFF. The chain carries TRBV7-3 and TRBJ2-1, with D perhaps TRBD1 (6 bases). The CDR3 is made up of 13 amino acids. Germline CDR1 reads SGHTA; CDR2 reads FQGTGA. V dropped 3 bases and J dropped 6 bases, with 9 bases sitting between them.

The gene calls are TRBV4-1 and TRBJ1-2; 8 nucleotides agree with TRBD1. Trimming at V came to 4 bases and at J to 7 bases, leaving 20 bases not matched to a gene. The CDR3 is made up of 18 amino acids. Germline lookup yields CDR1 MGHRA and CDR2 YSYEKL. The CDR3 is CASSPRSRGGQGVFGYTF. In DNA form, the CDR3 reads TGCGCCAGCAGCCCTCGATCACGTGGAGGACAGGGTGTGTTTGGCTACACCTTC.

This clone appeared a few times. V and J are TRBV5-5 and TRBJ1-5; no reliable D call. Germline loops: CDR1 SGHKS, CDR2 YYEKEE (reference sequence). The CDR3 sequence is 14 residues long. V lost 3 bases and J 3 bases, leaving 10 bases between the germline ends. Here the CDR3 reads CASSSDTFNQPQHF. CDR3 nucleotides: TGTGCCAGCAGCTCAGACACCTTCAATCAGCCCCAGCATTTT.

The rearrangement joins TRBV6-5 to TRBJ1-2; D may be TRBD1 (5 bases). The V end lost 2 bases, the J end lost 4 bases, and 11 bases lay between the germline ends. Per the germline V gene, CDR1 is MNHEY and CDR2 is SVGAGI. The CDR3 covers 14 residues. The CDR3 reads CASSYVGEGYGYTF. For the CDR3, the DNA is TGTGCCAGCAGTTACGTGGGGGAGGGCTATGGCTACACCTTC.

The chain joins TRBV9 to TRBJ2-2; weak D call: TRBD2 (6 bases). This CDR3 spans 15 amino acids. The V gene's germline CDR1 is SGDLS and CDR2 YYNGEE. Trimming left V 3 bases short and J 2 bases short, with 11 bases between. DNA of the CDR3: TGTGCCAGCAGCGGCGGGACTTCTAACACCGGGGAGCTGTTTTTT. Residues: CASSGGTSNTGELFF.

This chain joins TRBV9 and TRBJ1-1; D is undetermined. The CDR3 runs to 14 residues. Trimming took off 5 bases at V and 4 bases at J, with 15 bases between the two ends. The germline gives CDR1 SGDLS, CDR2 YYNGEE. The CDR3 DNA reads TGTGCCAGCAGTACCAACAGTGCCGCCACTGAAGCTTTCTTT. It encodes CASSTNSAATEAFF. Full variable domain (outside the CDR3, taken from reference TRBV9 and TRBJ1-1): DSGVTQTPKHLITATGQRVTLRCSPRSGDLSVYWYQQSLDQGLQFLIQYYNGEERAKGNILERFSAQQFPDLHSELNLSSLELGDSALYFCASSTNSAATEAFFGQGTRLTVV.

The V and J genes are TRBV2 and TRBJ1-5; 7 bases match TRBD1. In germline, CDR1 is SNHLY, CDR2 FYNNEI. The V segment lost 1 base and the J segment 2 bases; nucleotides outside the gene matches: 8. The CDR3 has 17 residues. In DNA, the CDR3 is TGTGCCAGCAGTGAAGTCAGGCGACAGGGCCGCAATCAGCCCCAGCATTTT. It translates to CASSEVRRQGRNQPQHF. Full variable domain (missing parts from reference TRBV2 and TRBJ1-5): EPEVTQTPSHQVTQMGQEVILRCVPISNHLYFYWYRQILGQKVEFLVSFYNNEISEKSEIFDDQFSVERPDGSNFTLKIRSTKLEDSAMYFCASSEVRRQGRNQPQHFGDGTRLSIL.

The chain is built from TRBV5-4 and TRBJ1-4, with 11 bases that match TRBD1. Germline V CDR1 and CDR2: SGHNT, YYREEE (reference sequence). The CDR3 is made up of 17 amino acids. The V and J ends lost 4 bases and 2 bases, in that order; junction bases with no gene match: 7. As DNA, the CDR3 is TGTGCCAGCAGCACCTGGGACAGGGGGAAGACTAATGAAAAACTGTTTTTT. Its protein product is CASSTWDRGKTNEKLFF.

CDR3 coding DNA: TGTGCCAGCAGCTTGCGGAGACAGGGCCTTAACTATGGCTACACCTTC. Its protein is CASSLRRQGLNYGYTF. This rearrangement joins TRBV5-6 to TRBJ1-2; 7 bases map to TRBD1. This CDR3 comprises 16 residues. The germline V gene has CDR1 SGHDT and CDR2 YYEEEE. J was trimmed by 1 base and V by 1 base; bases with no gene match: 7.

V usage is TRBV28 and J usage is TRBJ1-5, with D possibly TRBD1 on 6 matching bases. The CDR3 has 15 amino acids. Germline V gene sequence: CDR1 MDHEN, CDR2 SYDVKM. Trimming took off 6 bases at V and 0 bases at J, with 12 bases between the two ends. This CDR3 reads CASSPGVSSNQPQHF. As DNA, the CDR3 is TGTGCCAGCAGCCCAGGGGTCAGTAGCAATCAGCCCCAGCATTTT. The variable domain in full, with the rest retrieved from reference TRBV28 and TRBJ1-5, is DVKVTQSSRYLVKRTGEKVFLECVQDMDHENMFWYRQDPGLGLRLIYFSYDVKMKEKGDIPEGYSVSREKKERFSLILESASTNQTSMYLCASSPGVSSNQPQHFGDGTRLSIL.

The chain links TRBV7-2 to TRBJ2-7, with TRBD1 matching 8 bases. The CDR3 spans 15 residues. The germline V gene encodes CDR1 SGHTA and CDR2 FQGNSA. The V segment lost 5 bases and the J segment 2 bases; nucleotides outside the gene matches: 8. CDR3: CASSIQGANAYEQYF. The DNA for the CDR3 is TGTGCCAGCAGCATCCAGGGGGCGAACGCCTACGAGCAGTACTTC.

The chain combines TRBV27 with TRBJ2-3, with a weak D call TRBD1 (5 bases). The CDR3 sequence is 13 residues long. The V and J ends lost 4 bases and 5 bases respectively, with 10 bases between them. Germline V lookup: CDR1 MNHEY, CDR2 SMNVEV (reference sequence). The CDR3 bases are TGTGCCAGCAGTTCCAGGGTTGTAGATACGCAGTATTTT. Its protein product is CASSSRVVDTQYF.

The genes are TRBV5-5 and TRBJ1-2, with D possibly matching TRBD1 (5 bases). The V end lost 7 bases, the J end lost 2 bases, and 12 bases lay between the germline ends. The CDR3 has 13 amino acids. The germline CDR1 and CDR2 sequences are SGHKS and YYEKEE (reference sequence). The CDR3 DNA reads as TGTGCCAGCGGGCCCACAGGAAACTATGGCTACACCTTC. Its translation is CASGPTGNYGYTF.

The chain couples TRBV30 to TRBJ1-6; 7 bases map to TRBD1. Germline V gives CDR1 GTSNPN, CDR2 SVGIG (reference sequence). The CDR3 spans 16 residues. V trimming: 3 bases; J trimming: 10 bases; junction bases outside the gene matches: 15. CDR3 DNA: TGTGCCTGGAGCGGGACAGCCATTAGGACGAGATCACCCCTCCACTTT. The encoded protein is CAWSGTAIRTRSPLHF.

J is TRBJ2-2 and V is TRBV19, with no clear D. The V gene's germline CDR1 is LNHDA and CDR2 SQIVND (reference sequence). V lost 4 bases and J lost 7, with 10 bases in between. The CDR3 totals 13 residues. The CDR3 coding sequence is TGTGCCAGTAGTACCGCTATCGGCGGGGAGCTGTTTTTT. Its translation: CASSTAIGGELFF.

This clone was picked up one time. V is TRBV7-3 and J is TRBJ1-4, with 7 bases fitting TRBD1. The CDR3 sequence is 13 residues long. Germline loops: CDR1 SGHTA, CDR2 FQGTGA. The V gene end was trimmed by 5 bases and the J gene end by 5 bases; junction bases not matched to a gene: 2. The CDR3 DNA follows: TGTGCCAGCAGCCGGGACAGAAATGAAAAACTGTTTTTT. Protein product: CASSRDRNEKLFF.

This clone was counted once. The J gene is TRBJ1-2, the V gene TRBV6-5; 7 bases align to TRBD1. After removal of 5 bases from V and 3 bases from J, the junction contained 6 bases not matched to a gene. CDR1 MNHEY and CDR2 SVGAGI come from the germline V gene. The CDR3 is made up of 14 amino acids. The CDR3 here is CASSPLDRDYGYTF. CDR3 nucleotide sequence: TGTGCCAGCAGTCCTCTCGACAGGGACTATGGCTACACCTTC.

The chain uses TRBV28 and TRBJ2-7, with D perhaps matching TRBD1 (5 bases). This CDR3 spans 15 amino acids. V was shortened by 7 bases and J by 4 bases, with 20 bases between the two germline ends. Germline V gives CDR1 MDHEN, CDR2 SYDVKM. The CDR3 is CASNGQGALNYEQYF. CDR3 DNA: TGTGCCAGCAATGGGCAGGGCGCCCTGAATTACGAGCAGTACTTC.

The CDR3 protein is CASSMGGTGQYEQYF. The CDR3, as DNA: TGTGCCAGTAGTATGGGAGGGACAGGGCAGTACGAGCAGTACTTC. V usage is TRBV19 and J usage is TRBJ2-7; the match to TRBD1 covers 9 bases. V lost 3 bases and J lost 4; bases outside the gene matches: 7. The length of the CDR3 is 15 residues. In germline, CDR1 is LNHDA, CDR2 SQIVND (reference sequence).

The J gene is TRBJ1-5, the V gene TRBV3-1 (or the pseudogene TRBV3-2), with TRBD1 matching 7 bases. J lost 0 bases, V lost 2 bases, and 7 bases had no gene match. Germline V gene sequence: CDR1 LGHDT, CDR2 YNNKEL (reference sequence). This CDR3 comprises 17 residues. The CDR3 nucleotides are TGTGCCAGCAGCCAAAGAGGAGGGACAGATAGCAATCAGCCCCAGCATTTT. Translating gives CASSQRGGTDSNQPQHF.

V usage is TRBV3-1 (or the pseudogene TRBV3-2) and J usage is TRBJ1-1, with 8 bases identical to TRBD1. Germline V gene lookup returns CDR1 LGHDT and CDR2 YNNKEL (reference sequence). This CDR3 contains 15 residues. J gave up 2 bases and V 4 bases, and 6 bases lay outside the gene matches. In DNA, the CDR3 is TGTGCCAGCAGCCCTAGGACAGGGTCTAACACTGAAGCTTTCTTT. Encoded protein: CASSPRTGSNTEAFF.

This chain connects TRBV15 to TRBJ1-2, with 10 bases that match TRBD1. Unmatched junction bases numbered 7, after V lost 1 base and J lost 5 bases. Germline V gene sequence: CDR1 LNHNV, CDR2 YYDKDF (reference sequence). The CDR3 spans 16 residues. As DNA, the CDR3 is TGTGCCACCAGCAGAGGACAGGGGGCGGGTTTGTATGGCTACACCTTC. Protein product: CATSRGQGAGLYGYTF.

CDR3 residues: CSVVLAAANYGYTF. The CDR3 DNA sequence: TGCAGCGTTGTCTTGGCCGCGGCTAACTATGGCTACACCTTC. V is TRBV29-1 and J is TRBJ1-2; D is undetermined. Germline lookup yields CDR1 SQVTM and CDR2 ANQGSEA. The CDR3 totals 14 residues. Trimming took off 4 bases at V and 0 bases at J, with 12 bases between the two ends.

CDR3 in amino acids: CASSVSGTGNEKLFF. CDR3 nucleotide sequence: TGTGCCAGCAGCGTATCCGGGACAGGGAATGAAAAACTGTTTTTT. The chain couples TRBV6-5 to TRBJ1-4; 9 nucleotides line up with TRBD1. Looked up from germline, CDR1 is MNHEY and CDR2 is SVGAGI. Trimming cost V 6 bases and J 5 bases; bases outside gene matches: 7. The CDR3 runs 15 residues.

The CDR3 protein is CASSRSTGEVAFF. CDR3 DNA sequence: TGTGCCAGCAGCCGTAGTACAGGGGAGGTAGCTTTCTTT. The V and J genes are TRBV11-2 and TRBJ1-1; 7 bases are a match to TRBD1. The CDR3 covers 13 residues. Germline CDR1 reads SGHAT; CDR2 reads FQNNGV. Trimming at V came to 5 bases and at J to 10 bases, leaving 10 bases not matched to a gene.